The sample holds many counts of the clone carrying this TCR beta chain. The data were obtained in a study of early T cells in non-severe SARS-CoV-2 infection. The germline V gene encodes CDR1 MNHEY and CDR2 SVGEGT. Deletions cut 2 bases from V and 5 bases from J, with 13 bases between. The CDR3 contains 14 residues. TCRdb independently ran MiXCR on the 5' RACE reads; one entry per CDR3 protein. The sample includes 66,000 or so distinct CDR3 sequences, roughly 13% of them seen just once. The sample taken for sequencing was whole blood. This receptor was identified in an adult who was a healthcare worker with PCR-confirmed SARS-CoV-2 infection or an uninfected control (not recorded which). The chain has TRBV6-2 or TRBV6-3 and TRBJ2-7; D uncertain. The chain's CDR3 is CASSYNPPRNEQYF. In nucleotides, the CDR3 is TGTGCCAGCAGTTACAACCCCCCCCGAAACGAGCAGTACTTC.